This TCR beta chain stems from a study of OX40 agonist ivuxolimab in advanced cancers. Study overall: Patients received intravenous ivuxolimab every 2 weeks at 0.01 to 10 mg/kg. At 82.7% male, the cohort had a mean age of approximately 64 years, ranging from about 20 to 79.

The CDR3 is 14 residues long. CDR1 is GTSNPN, CDR2 SVGIG, per germline (reference sequence). With 0 bases removed from V and 1 base from J, the gap between germline ends came to 9 bases. The method was immunoSEQ multiplex PCR; TCRdb's version includes in-frame clones alone and lacks a portion of them. The sample consists of around 75,000 clones, about nine tenths of them appearing once. The V and J genes are TRBV30 and TRBJ1-1; possible D gene TRBD1, 5 bases. This TCR was recovered from an adult with an advanced solid tumor such as melanoma, head and neck, liver or kidney cancer. The sample here was CD4+ or CD8+ T cells sorted from blood, taken in a trial of the OX40 agonist ivuxolimab. As DNA, the CDR3 is TGTGCCTGGAGTGTTTGGGGACCGAACACTGAAGCTTTCTTT. Translation gives CAWSVWGPNTEAFF.